Presented here are 27 T cell receptor beta chains from one specimen sequenced in a study of T-cell reconstitution after alpha-beta-depleted transplantation in children. Unique molecular identifiers were incorporated when the TCRbeta library was constructed. TCRdb used MiXCR to reprocess the PCR reads, holding one entry per CDR3 protein. The data contain some 50,000 distinct CDR3 sequences, 7.5% to 10% of them singletons. The source material was PBMCs, mostly from graft donor cells, sampled 60 days after TCRalphabeta/CD19-depleted stem cell transplant. Receptor source: a male patient aged 2-10 years who had a stem cell transplant for chronic granulomatous disease, so the T cells may come from the graft donor.

Ten or more counts support this clonotype. This chain joins TRBV27 and TRBJ1-4, with TRBD1 as a possible D gene (5 bases). V was trimmed by 2 bases and J by 2 bases, leaving 9 bases between them. CDR1 is MNHEY and CDR2 is SMNVEV in the germline V gene (reference sequence). There are 15 residues in the CDR3. The CDR3 loop is CASSLLGVTNEKLFF. DNA of the CDR3: TGTGCCAGCAGTTTACTGGGGGTCACTAATGAAAAACTGTTTTTT.

In this sample, this clonotype turned up many times. J is TRBJ2-5 and V is TRBV6-1, with a weak D call TRBD2 (6 bases). Germline V gene data show CDR1 as MNHNS and CDR2 as SASEGT. The CDR3 covers 14 residues. V was trimmed by 7 bases and J by 5 bases, leaving 17 bases between them. CDR3 region: CASMGTGRPETQYF. The CDR3, as DNA: TGTGCCAGCATGGGTACCGGGAGACCGGAGACCCAGTACTTC.

This clonotype occurred many times. The chain uses TRBV10-1 and TRBJ2-2, with D perhaps TRBD2 (5 bases). The germline V gene encodes CDR1 WNHNN and CDR2 SYGVQD (reference sequence). Trimming removed 2 bases from V and 2 bases from J, with 9 bases in between. The length of the CDR3 is 15 residues. The CDR3, as DNA: TGCGCCAGCAGTGAGAGCGGTCTTAACACCGGGGAGCTGTTTTTT. This encodes CASSESGLNTGELFF.

This clonotype was seen repeatedly, ten times or more. The chain carries TRBV10-1 and TRBJ2-7; D possibly corresponds to TRBD1 (6 bases). Germline CDR1 reads WNHNN; CDR2 reads SYGVQD (reference sequence). The CDR3 totals 14 residues. V was cut by 8 bases and J by 0 bases, with 14 bases left in between. Written as DNA, the CDR3 is TGCGCCAGCGTCGACAGGTTTTACTCCTACGAGCAGTACTTC. Protein product: CASVDRFYSYEQYF.

There are many counts of this clonotype. The chain recombines TRBV12-3 or TRBV12-4 with TRBJ2-5; no clear D. The CDR3 contains 13 residues. With 3 bases removed from V and 0 bases from J, the gap between germline ends came to 5 bases. CDR3 nucleotides: TGTGCCAGCAGTTTTACGGACCAAGAGACCCAGTACTTC. This gives the protein CASSFTDQETQYF.

This clonotype was seen at least ten times. The chain is built from TRBV5-1 and TRBJ2-5, with a possible D match to TRBD1 (5 bases). Trimming stripped 4 bases from V and 0 bases from J, with 10 bases between. Germline assignment: CDR1 SGHRS and CDR2 YFSETQ. The CDR3 runs to 14 residues. CDR3 nucleotide sequence: TGCGCCAGCAGCAGACAGCCTAACCAAGAGACCCAGTACTTC. It encodes CASSRQPNQETQYF.

This clonotype was detected ten times or more. The chain combines TRBV5-1 with TRBJ2-2; weak D call: TRBD2 (7 bases). In germline, CDR1 is SGHRS, CDR2 YFSETQ. Between the trimmed V and J ends, which lost 7 bases and 2 bases, there was a span of 18 bases. The length of the CDR3 is 16 residues. For the CDR3, the DNA is TGCGCCAGCCGATCTCTTCCGGGGGGCAACACCGGGGAGCTGTTTTTT. The encoded protein is CASRSLPGGNTGELFF.

This clonotype was recorded many times. The rearrangement uses TRBV2 and TRBJ2-7, with 10 positions matching TRBD1. The junction had 14 bases not matched to a gene; V was cut back by 6 bases and J by 3 bases. The V gene's germline CDR1 is SNHLY and CDR2 FYNNEI. This CDR3 region has 17 residues. The CDR3 DNA is TGTGCCAGCAGACATCCCCAAGGGACAGGGGCCTACTACGAGCAGTACTTC. Translated, it gives CASRHPQGTGAYYEQYF. The variable domain in full, with the rest retrieved from reference TRBV2 and TRBJ2-7, is EPEVTQTPSHQVTQMGQEVILRCVPISNHLYFYWYRQILGQKVEFLVSFYNNEISEKSEIFDDQFSVERPDGSNFTLKIRSTKLEDSAMYFCASRHPQGTGAYYEQYFGPGTRLTVT.

This clonotype was counted between two and nine times. The chain couples TRBV12-3 or TRBV12-4 to TRBJ2-1; D possibly uses TRBD1 or TRBD2 (5 bases each). The CDR3 has 17 residues. Trimming pared 1 base from V and 6 bases from J, leaving 19 bases between. The CDR3 DNA reads TGTGCCAGCAGTTTAGTTTACCGGGACCCGCTAGGCAATGAGCAGTTCTTC. Translating gives CASSLVYRDPLGNEQFF.

This chain links TRBV30 with TRBJ2-3; TRBD2 agrees at 9 bases. The CDR3 length is 16 residues. V gave up 4 bases and J gave up 7 bases; unmatched junction bases: 15. Germline-derived CDR1 and CDR2 are GTSNPN and SVGIG (reference sequence). The CDR3 is CAWNGPGGRALNTQYF. As DNA, the CDR3 is TGTGCCTGGAACGGACCTGGCGGGAGGGCCTTAAATACGCAGTATTTT. The full variable domain, with the rest looked up from reference TRBV30 and TRBJ2-3, is SQTIHQWPATLVQPVGSPLSLECTVEGTSNPNLYWYRQAAGRGLQLLFYSVGIGQISSEVPQNLSASRPQDRQFILSSKKLLLSDSGFYLCAWNGPGGRALNTQYFGPGTRLTVL.

This clonotype was recorded many times. The chain employs TRBV5-1 and TRBJ1-3, with unresolved D. The CDR3 totals 15 residues. V was cut by 7 bases and J by 4 bases, with 18 bases left in between. CDR1 is SGHRS and CDR2 is YFSETQ in the germline V gene. The CDR3 spells CASRGEISRGNTIYF. CDR3 nucleotides: TGCGCCAGCCGAGGCGAAATTTCCCGGGGAAACACCATATATTTT.

There are a few counts of this clonotype. V and J are TRBV27 and TRBJ2-7; weak D call: TRBD1 (6 bases). Deletions cut 3 bases from V and 4 bases from J, with 16 bases between. The CDR3 loop spans 15 amino acids. Germline V gene sequence: CDR1 MNHEY, CDR2 SMNVEV (reference sequence). CDR3 DNA: TGTGCCAGCAGTTTTTATCAGGGGAAGTATTACGAGCAGTACTTC. Translating gives CASSFYQGKYYEQYF.

This clonotype was seen a handful of times. This may be a read error: a much more frequent sequence differs by one nucleotide. The V gene is TRBV3-1, the J gene TRBJ2-4; D ambiguous. Per germline, CDR1 LGHDT and CDR2 YNNKEL (reference sequence). The CDR3 contains 15 residues. The DNA of the CDR3 is TGTGCCAGCTGCCACCGGGCCTCCCCGATGGACATTCAGTACTTC. This gives the protein CASCHRASPMDIQYF.

This clonotype has ten or more counts. The rearrangement joins TRBV12-3 or TRBV12-4 to TRBJ1-2; no reliable D call. The CDR3 spans 13 residues. The V and J ends lost 3 bases and 2 bases respectively, with 7 bases between them. DNA for the CDR3: TGTGCCAGCAGTTTTGGGGAAAACTATGGCTACACCTTC. Translating it yields CASSFGENYGYTF.

This clonotype occurred many times. The chain uses TRBV20-1 and TRBJ2-1; D ambiguous. Trimming took 3 bases from V and 3 from J, leaving 6 bases between them. This CDR3 comprises 12 residues. Looked up from germline, CDR1 is DFQATT and CDR2 is SNEGSKA (reference sequence). CDR3 DNA: TGCAGTGCTAGGTTCCTCTACAATGAGCAGTTCTTC. Protein sequence: CSARFLYNEQFF.

This clonotype turned up a few times. This chain connects TRBV23-1 to TRBJ2-7; possibly TRBD1 for D (5 bases). TRBV23-1 is designated an ORF whose function remains uncertain. V was cut by 2 bases and J by 3 bases, with 14 bases left in between. The CDR3 is made up of 15 amino acids. CDR3 in amino acids: CASSQNTGDLYEQYF. DNA for the CDR3: TGCGCCAGCAGTCAAAACACAGGTGACCTCTACGAGCAGTACTTC.

The chain carries TRBV29-1 and TRBJ2-7; 9 nucleotides line up with TRBD2. Losses at the gene ends were 7 bases for V and 2 bases for J; bases not matched to a gene: 9. CDR1 and CDR2 (germline): SQVTM, ANQGSEA. The CDR3 is made up of 14 amino acids. The chain's CDR3 is CSAKSGRPPYEQYF. The CDR3 nucleotides read TGCAGCGCAAAGAGCGGGAGGCCCCCCTACGAGCAGTACTTC.

This clonotype was observed many times. This rearrangement joins TRBV29-1 to TRBJ2-3, with a weak D call TRBD2 (5 bases). Trimming stripped 4 bases from V and 0 bases from J, with 11 bases between. Germline V lookup: CDR1 SQVTM, CDR2 ANQGSEA. The CDR3 has 14 amino acids. The CDR3 bases are TGCAGCGTTGTTATTGGCGGGAGCACAGATACGCAGTATTTT. As protein: CSVVIGGSTDTQYF.

Ten or more counts support this clonotype. The genes are TRBV7-2 and TRBJ2-7; D gene uncertain. Germline V CDR1 and CDR2: SGHTA, FQGNSA. Trimming cost V 5 bases and J 0 bases, with 11 bases left between them. The CDR3 is 14 amino acids. The CDR3 nucleotides are TGTGCCAGCAGCCCGACCTTCAGCTCCTACGAGCAGTACTTC. Its translation is CASSPTFSSYEQYF.

This chain uses TRBV30 with TRBJ1-6; D is possibly TRBD1 (6 bases). From germline, CDR1 is GTSNPN and CDR2 SVGIG (reference sequence). The CDR3 is 16 residues long. V was shortened by 0 bases and J by 10 bases, with 19 bases between the two germline ends. The CDR3 nucleotides are TGTGCCTGGAGTGTCCAACAGGGTGGTCCAAGGTCACCCCTCCACTTT. It encodes CAWSVQQGGPRSPLHF.

This clonotype was observed many times. This chain joins TRBV14 and TRBJ2-3; 10 bases align to TRBD2. The CDR3 extends over 16 amino acids. Looked up from germline, CDR1 is SGHDN and CDR2 is FVKESK. J lost 4 bases, V lost 4 bases, and 8 bases had no gene match. The CDR3 DNA sequence: TGTGCCAGCAGCCCCCCGGCTAGCGGGAGCGCAGATACGCAGTATTTT. The encoded protein is CASSPPASGSADTQYF.

The CDR3 spells CASSYPYEEQYF. CDR3 sequence (DNA): TGTGCCAGCAGTTACCCGTACGAGGAGCAGTACTTC. This chain uses TRBV6-6 with TRBJ2-7; D is ambiguous. Germline-derived CDR1 and CDR2 are MNHNY and SVGAGI (reference sequence). Trimming took off 2 bases at V and 7 bases at J, with 9 bases between the two ends. This CDR3 spans 12 amino acids.

The sample holds many counts of this clonotype. The V call is TRBV28, the J call TRBJ2-7; D is uncertain. The V end was cut by 7 bases, the J end by 2 bases, with 9 bases between. The CDR3 runs 12 residues. CDR1 is MDHEN and CDR2 is SYDVKM in the germline V gene. For the CDR3, the DNA is TGTGCCAGCACCGACGATACCTACGAGCAGTACTTC. Protein: CASTDDTYEQYF.

This clonotype was counted many times. The V gene is TRBV5-1, the J gene TRBJ1-1; TRBD1 matches at 7 bases. In germline, CDR1 is SGHRS, CDR2 YFSETQ. The trim removed 0 bases at V and 8 bases at J, leaving 13 bases unmatched. The CDR3 consists of 16 residues. The CDR3 is CASSLVVGPGGEEAFF. CDR3 bases: TGCGCCAGCAGCTTGGTGGTGGGACCAGGGGGGGAAGAAGCTTTCTTT.

This clonotype was observed at least ten times. The chain is built from TRBV7-2 and TRBJ2-3; D tentatively fits TRBD1 or TRBD2 (6 bases each). Trimming stripped 6 bases from V and 6 bases from J, with 19 bases between. The CDR3 sequence is 15 residues long. CDR1 SGHTA and CDR2 FQGNSA come from the germline V gene. The CDR3 DNA reads TGTGCCAGCAGAGGGCTCCCAGGGGACTCGGATACGCAGTATTTT. Amino acid sequence: CASRGLPGDSDTQYF.

This clonotype was recorded many times. The J gene is TRBJ2-4, the V gene TRBV6-2 or TRBV6-3, with D possibly TRBD2 on 6 matching bases. Trimming took off 6 bases at V and 7 bases at J, with 19 bases between the two ends. Germline CDR1 MNHEY, CDR2 SVGEGT. The CDR3 spans 15 residues. This CDR3 is CASSDAGGSHNIQYF. CDR3 DNA: TGTGCCAGCAGCGATGCCGGAGGGTCCCACAACATTCAGTACTTC.

The chain joins TRBV28 to TRBJ2-1, with TRBD1 matching 10 bases. The CDR3 covers 20 residues. Germline V gene lookup returns CDR1 MDHEN and CDR2 SYDVKM. J was trimmed by 0 bases and V by 6 bases; bases with no gene match: 17. The DNA of the CDR3 is TGTGCCAGCAGGCCCCGACAGGGGGCGGGGGAGCGGTTCTCCTACAATGAGCAGTTCTTC. Protein product: CASRPRQGAGERFSYNEQFF.